These 8 T cell receptor beta chains were sequenced from one sample in a study of blood T cell repertoires in COVID-19. Method: immunoSEQ multiplex PCR; TCRdb's copy keeps in-frame clones and lacks some. The sample lists about 240,000 clones; about 90% were seen once. Sequencing was carried out using peripheral blood. These receptors were taken from a man aged 60 to 69 who had recovered from COVID-19.

The chain combines TRBV6-5 with TRBJ1-3; D possibly corresponds to TRBD1 (5 bases). This CDR3 comprises 15 residues. The germline V gene encodes CDR1 MNHEY and CDR2 SVGAGI. V dropped 2 bases and J dropped 4 bases, with 12 bases sitting between them. As DNA, the CDR3 is TGTGCCAGCAGTTACGGGGGGTCGTTCGGAAACACCATATATTTT. Protein: CASSYGGSFGNTIYF.

This chain links TRBV27 with TRBJ2-7; 7 bases fit TRBD1. This CDR3 has 16 amino acids. Germline V gene lookup returns CDR1 MNHEY and CDR2 SMNVEV (reference sequence). The J segment lost 3 bases and the V segment lost 6 bases, leaving 14 bases of the junction unmatched. The CDR3 DNA reads as TGTGCCAGCAGGGGCACAGGGGAAAGGCCTCACTACGAGCAGTACTTC. Translation gives CASRGTGERPHYEQYF.

V usage is TRBV9 and J usage is TRBJ2-2; perhaps TRBD1 as D (5 bases). The germline V gene has CDR1 SGDLS and CDR2 YYNGEE. V lost 0 bases and J lost 4, with 16 bases in between. This CDR3 has 17 amino acids. The CDR3 DNA reads as TGTGCCAGCAGCGTAGCTTTTGGCCAGGGCGGCACCGGGGAGCTGTTTTTT. Protein sequence: CASSVAFGQGGTGELFF.

V gene TRBV7-9 combines with J gene TRBJ1-2; perhaps TRBD1 as D (6 bases). The CDR3 is 14 amino acids. Trimming stripped 5 bases from V and 4 bases from J, with 14 bases between. Germline values: CDR1 SEHNR, CDR2 FQNEAQ (reference sequence). CDR3 residues: CASSPLTGPYGYTF. For the CDR3, the DNA is TGTGCCAGCAGCCCCCTGACAGGCCCCTATGGCTACACCTTC.

V is TRBV6-5 and J is TRBJ1-1, with D perhaps TRBD1 (6 bases). The CDR3 is 16 amino acids. Looked up from germline, CDR1 is MNHEY and CDR2 is SVGAGI. The V end lost 2 bases, the J end lost 3 bases, and 16 bases lay between the germline ends. CDR3 protein: CASSYPYRGSDTEAFF. CDR3 sequence (DNA): TGTGCCAGCAGTTACCCTTATAGGGGGTCGGACACTGAAGCTTTCTTT.

The chain recombines TRBV7-2 with TRBJ2-2; TRBD2 matches 11 bases. The trim removed 6 bases at V and 14 bases at J, leaving 11 bases unmatched. Germline V gene lookup returns CDR1 SGHTA and CDR2 FQGNSA. There are 14 residues in the CDR3. In DNA, the CDR3 is TGTGCCAGCAGTCAACTAGCGGGGGCCCGCTCTCTGTTTTTT. It encodes CASSQLAGARSLFF.

The chain carries TRBV2 and TRBJ2-7; 7 bases are shared with TRBD2. Germline V CDR1 and CDR2: SNHLY, FYNNEI. V trimming: 2 bases; J trimming: 3 bases; junction bases outside the gene matches: 7. The CDR3 covers 15 residues. DNA of the CDR3: TGTGCCAGCAGTGAAACGAGAGCGGGACTCTACGAGCAGTACGTC. This gives the protein CASSETRAGLYEQYV.

Of note for this clone: Other DNA sequences from this sample encode an identical CDR3 as well. The chain has TRBV6-1 and TRBJ2-7, with a weak D call TRBD1 (5 bases). V was pared by 1 base and J by 6 bases, with 13 bases between. From germline, CDR1 is MNHNS and CDR2 SASEGT. This CDR3 region has 14 residues. The CDR3, as DNA: TGTGCCAGCAGTGAAGGCTTAGGGGTTTCCGAGCAGTACGTC. Translating it yields CASSEGLGVSEQYV.